Here is one TCR beta chain with its context. The sample belongs to a study of CD8+ T cells in alopecia areata. V lost 0 bases and J 3 bases, leaving 9 bases between the germline ends. Germline loops: CDR1 SGHNT, CDR2 YYREEE (reference sequence). This CDR3 has 14 residues. Sequencing used cDNA as its template, made by extracting RNA and reverse transcribing it. TCRdb's copy holds only in-frame clones and misses some; the assay was immunoSEQ multiplex PCR. This sample yields some 120,000 clones, of which roughly 58% are seen a single time; roughly 4.3% belongs to the top ten. The sequence came from a human donor with alopecia areata. The specimen was CD4+ T cells sorted from blood, collected at week 0. The J gene is TRBJ2-5, the V gene TRBV5-4; D not certain. The CDR3 nucleotides read TGTGCCAGCAGCTTGGCTCTACGGAAAGAGACCCAGTACTTC. The encoded protein is CASSLALRKETQYF. The entire variable domain, with the rest obtained from reference TRBV5-4 and TRBJ2-5, is as follows: ETGVTQSPTHLIKTRGQQVTLRCSSQSGHNTVSWYQQALGQGPQFIFQYYREEENGRGNFPPRFSGLQFPNYSSELNVNALELDDSALYLCASSLALRKETQYFGPGTRLLVL.